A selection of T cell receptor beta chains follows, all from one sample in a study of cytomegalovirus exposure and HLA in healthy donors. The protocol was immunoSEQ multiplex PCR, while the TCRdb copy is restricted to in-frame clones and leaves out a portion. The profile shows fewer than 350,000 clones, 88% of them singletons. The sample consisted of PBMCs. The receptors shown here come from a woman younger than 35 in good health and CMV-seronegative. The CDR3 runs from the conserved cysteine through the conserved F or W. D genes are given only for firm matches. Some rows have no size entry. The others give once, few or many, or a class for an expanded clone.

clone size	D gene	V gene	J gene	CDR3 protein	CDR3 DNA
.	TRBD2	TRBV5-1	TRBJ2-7	CASSSGSGAYEQYF	TGCGCCAGCAGCTCCGGAAGCGGGGCCTACGAGCAGTACTTC
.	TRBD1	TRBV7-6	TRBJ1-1	CASSVQGLDTEAFF	TGTGCCAGCAGCGTACAGGGGCTTGACACTGAAGCTTTCTTT
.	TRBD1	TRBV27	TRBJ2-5	CASSSRQGVKTQYF	TGTGCCAGCAGTTCCCGACAGGGGGTTAAGACCCAGTACTTC
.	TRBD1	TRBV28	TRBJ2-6	CASSGTFSGGSGANVLTF	TGTGCCAGCAGCGGGACGTTTTCAGGGGGCTCTGGGGCCAACGTCCTGACTTTC
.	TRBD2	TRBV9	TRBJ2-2	CASSPPGGAGGRTGELFF	TGTGCCAGCAGCCCGCCAGGGGGAGCGGGAGGTCGCACCGGGGAGCTGTTTTTT
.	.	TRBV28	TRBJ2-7	CASSSRLISYEQYF	TGTGCCAGCAGTTCTAGACTCATCTCCTACGAGCAGTACTTC
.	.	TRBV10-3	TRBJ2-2	CAISAVTGELFF	TGTGCCATCAGTGCTGTCACCGGGGAGCTGTTTTTT
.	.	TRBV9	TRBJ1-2	CASSVKEGNYGYTF	TGTGCCAGCAGCGTAAAGGAGGGAAACTATGGCTACACCTTC
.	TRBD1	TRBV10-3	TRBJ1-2	CAISDRDSGYTF	TGTGCCATCAGTGACCGGGACAGTGGCTACACCTTC
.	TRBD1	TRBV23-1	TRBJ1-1	CASSHQRRDSEAFF	TGCGCCAGCAGTCATCAACGACGGGACAGTGAAGCTTTCTTT
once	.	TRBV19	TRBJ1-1	CASSLQFTEAFF	TGTGCCAGTAGTCTACAGTTCACTGAAGCTTTCTTT
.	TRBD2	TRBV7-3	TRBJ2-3	CASSLGLTSNTQYF	TGTGCCAGCAGCTTGGGACTAACCTCTAATACGCAGTATTTT
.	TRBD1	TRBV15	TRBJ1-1	CATSKTLTGDGGTEAFF	TGTGCCACCAGCAAAACATTGACAGGGGATGGCGGCACTGAAGCTTTCTTT
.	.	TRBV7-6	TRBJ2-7	CASSLGTTYEQYF	TGTGCCAGCAGCCTCGGCACTACCTACGAGCAGTACTTC
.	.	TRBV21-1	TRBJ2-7	CASSKLGLSPTEQYF	TGTGCCAGCAGCAAGTTAGGACTATCTCCCACCGAGCAGTACTTC
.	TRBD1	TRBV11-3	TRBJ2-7	CASSLGTGGDEQYF	TGTGCCAGCAGCCTTGGGACAGGGGGCGACGAGCAGTACTTC
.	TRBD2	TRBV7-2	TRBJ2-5	CASSSPTSGRFQETQYF	TGTGCCAGCAGCTCCCCAACTAGCGGGAGGTTCCAAGAGACCCAGTACTTC
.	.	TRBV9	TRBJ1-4	CASSVGGTATNEKLFF	TGTGCCAGCAGCGTAGGTGGTACAGCAACTAATGAAAAACTGTTTTTT
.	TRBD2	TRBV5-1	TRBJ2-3	CASSSGGTTDTQYF	TGCGCCAGCAGTTCGGGGGGTACAACAGATACGCAGTATTTT
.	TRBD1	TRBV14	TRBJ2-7	CASSQLGQGAGEQYF	TGTGCCAGCAGCCAATTGGGACAGGGGGCTGGCGAGCAGTACTTC
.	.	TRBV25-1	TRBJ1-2	CASSEAGAGDGYTF	TGTGCCAGCAGTGAAGCAGGGGCGGGCGATGGCTACACCTTC
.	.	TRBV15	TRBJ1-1	CATSRLDSMNTEAFF	TGTGCCACCAGCAGACTAGACAGCATGAACACTGAAGCTTTCTTT
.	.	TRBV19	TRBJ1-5	CASRGGPSNQPQHF	TGTGCCAGTAGGGGGGGGCCCAGCAATCAGCCCCAGCATTTT
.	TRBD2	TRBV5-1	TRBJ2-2	CASSLDGTSGANTGELFF	TGCGCCAGCAGCTTGGACGGGACTAGCGGGGCGAACACCGGGGAGCTGTTTTTT
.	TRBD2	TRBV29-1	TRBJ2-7	CSGSSGGYEQYF	TGCAGCGGTTCTAGCGGGGGCTACGAGCAGTACTTC
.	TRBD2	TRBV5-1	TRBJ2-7	CASSRTAGGPYEQYF	TGCGCCAGCAGTCGTACAGCGGGAGGGCCCTACGAGCAGTACTTC
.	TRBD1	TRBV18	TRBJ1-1	CASSRRDRGLNTEAFF	TGTGCCAGCTCACGCCGGGACAGGGGATTGAACACTGAAGCTTTCTTT
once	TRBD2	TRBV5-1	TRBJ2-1	CASSLGRAGGTSEQFF	TGCGCCAGCAGCTTGGGAAGAGCGGGAGGGACTAGTGAGCAGTTCTTC
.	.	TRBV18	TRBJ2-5	CASSPRRDFQETQYF	TGTGCCAGCTCACCACGGAGGGACTTCCAAGAGACCCAGTACTTC
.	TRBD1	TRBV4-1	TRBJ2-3	CASSQEDRVRDTQYF	TGCGCCAGCAGCCAAGAGGACAGGGTACGAGATACGCAGTATTTT
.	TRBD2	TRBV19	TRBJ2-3	CASSIGTKFGTDTQYF	TGTGCCAGTAGTATCGGGACTAAGTTTGGCACAGATACGCAGTATTTT
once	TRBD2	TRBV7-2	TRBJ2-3	CASSKLLAGGRYGTDTQYF	TGTGCCAGCAGCAAGTTACTAGCGGGAGGACGGTATGGCACAGATACGCAGTATTTT
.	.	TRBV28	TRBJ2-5	CASSIGGGQETQYF	TGTGCCAGCAGCATAGGGGGGGGCCAAGAGACCCAGTACTTC
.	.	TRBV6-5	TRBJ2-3	CASSHPRLGDGGLDF	TGTGCCAGCAGCCACCCCCGATTGGGTGACGGGGGGCTGGATTTT
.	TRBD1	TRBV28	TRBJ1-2	CASSLLSNRGSNGYTF	TGTGCCAGCAGTTTATTGTCCAACAGGGGGAGTAATGGCTACACCTTC
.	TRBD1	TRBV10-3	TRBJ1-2	CAIRSSDRGIGGYTF	TGTGCCATCAGGAGCTCGGACAGGGGGATTGGTGGCTACACCTTC
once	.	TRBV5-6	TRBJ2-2	CASSLQRLGGELFF	TGTGCCAGCAGCTTGCAGCGCCTTGGGGGGGAGCTGTTTTTT
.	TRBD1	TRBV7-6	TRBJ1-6	CASSLRAGQGGSPLHF	TGTGCCAGCAGCTTACGGGCCGGACAGGGCGGCTCACCCCTCCACTTT
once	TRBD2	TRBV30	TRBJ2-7	CACRLAGNYEQYF	TGTGCCTGTCGACTAGCGGGGAACTACGAGCAGTACTTC
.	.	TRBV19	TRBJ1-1	CASSIVGEAFF	TGTGCCAGTAGTATCGTTGGCGAAGCTTTCTTT
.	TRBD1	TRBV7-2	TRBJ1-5	CASSRLTGIGQPQHF	TGTGCCAGCAGCCGACTGACAGGGATCGGACAGCCCCAGCATTTT
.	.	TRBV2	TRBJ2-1	CASRENSYNEQFF	TGTGCCAGCAGGGAGAACTCCTACAATGAGCAGTTCTTC
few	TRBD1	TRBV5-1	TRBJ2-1	CASRGGLGGPRSYNEQFF	TGCGCCAGCAGAGGGGGCCTGGGCGGACCACGCTCCTACAATGAGCAGTTCTTC
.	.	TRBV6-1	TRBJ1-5	CASSEGPFRGQPQHF	TGTGCCAGCAGTGAAGGGCCCTTTAGGGGTCAGCCCCAGCATTTT
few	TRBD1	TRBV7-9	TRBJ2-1	CASSFSLGQGELF	TGTGCCAGCAGCTTTAGTCTAGGACAGGGGGAGCTCTTC